Listed below are T cell receptor beta chains from one sample, sequenced in a study of breast tumors, draining lymph nodes, adjacent tissues. Via MiXCR, TCRdb re-called the multiplex PCR reads, giving one row per CDR3 protein. Counted here are about 110,000 distinct CDR3 sequences, 30% occurring once; the ten biggest clones make up approximately 5.2%. Specimen: axillary lymph node tissue. These receptors all stem from a female donor with breast cancer. Some clones in this sample may be carry-over from other donors' samples. Each CDR3 is given with its conserved first and last residue. Each record gives: clone size, J gene, D gene, V gene, CDR3 protein, CDR3 DNA. D genes are given only for firm matches. Rows may omit the clone size; those that give it use once, few, many or a size class.

-	TRBJ2-2	-	TRBV2	CASSAPTGTKNTGELFF	TGTGCCAGCAGTGCCCCGACCGGGACAAAGAACACCGGGGAGCTGTTTTTT
once	TRBJ2-5	TRBD2	TRBV19	CASSPSQTSVETQYF	TGTGCCAGTAGTCCCTCCCAAACTAGCGTAGAGACCCAGTACTTC
many	TRBJ2-3	TRBD2	TRBV14	CASSRLRGGRGTDTQYF	TGTGCCAGCAGCCGGCTTCGGGGGGGGCGCGGCACAGATACGCAGTATTTT
once	TRBJ2-7	-	TRBV20-1	CSASGDDYEQYF	TGCAGTGCTAGCGGGGACGACTACGAGCAGTACTTC
many	TRBJ1-6	TRBD1	TRBV2	CASKGQGDNSPLHF	TGTGCCAGCAAAGGACAGGGAGATAATTCACCCCTCCACTTT
many	TRBJ2-7	-	TRBV7-8	CASSTGYSYEQYF	TGTGCCAGCAGCACAGGGTACTCCTACGAGCAGTACTTC
many	TRBJ2-7	TRBD1	TRBV7-2	CASSPGTGALGEQYF	TGTGCCAGCAGCCCCGGGACAGGGGCCTTGGGCGAGCAGTACTTC
many	TRBJ1-5	TRBD1	TRBV2	CASSDRVGQPQHF	TGTGCCAGCAGCGACAGGGTGGGACAGCCCCAGCATTTT
many	TRBJ2-2	TRBD1	TRBV6-4	CASSEYGTGVSGELFF	TGTGCCAGCAGTGAATACGGGACAGGGGTTTCCGGGGAGCTGTTTTTT
many	TRBJ1-5	-	TRBV27	CASSLSLQGGQPQHF	TGTGCCAGCAGTTTATCTCTACAGGGAGGGCAGCCCCAGCATTTT
many	TRBJ2-7	-	TRBV20-1	CSARDEGNLPYEQYF	TGCAGTGCTAGAGATGAAGGGAATCTACCCTACGAGCAGTACTTC
many	TRBJ2-3	-	TRBV12-3/TRBV12-4	CASSPNIDTQYF	TGTGCCAGCAGTCCAAATATAGATACGCAGTATTTT
-	TRBJ1-6	-	TRBV12-3/TRBV12-4	CASSFEGTYNSPLHF	TGTGCCAGCAGTTTCGAGGGGACCTATAATTCACCCCTCCACTTT
-	TRBJ1-6	-	TRBV12-3/TRBV12-4	CASSLSAGVNSPLHF	TGTGCCAGCAGTTTATCGGCAGGGGTTAATTCACCCCTCCACTTT
many	TRBJ2-5	-	TRBV5-1	CASSKGETQYF	TGCGCCAGCAGCAAAGGAGAGACCCAGTACTTC
-	TRBJ2-3	-	TRBV29-1	CSVDGGTDTQYF	TGCAGCGTGGACGGCGGCACAGATACGCAGTATTTT
many	TRBJ2-1	-	TRBV3-1	CASSPTLLNEQFF	TGTGCCAGCAGCCCAACACTGTTAAATGAGCAGTTCTTC
many	TRBJ1-4	-	TRBV20-1	CSASRAPRGKLFF	TGCAGTGCTTCCAGGGCCCCTCGGGGAAAACTGTTTTTT
many	TRBJ2-7	TRBD1	TRBV5-6	CASSSLGQGNYEQYF	TGTGCCAGCAGCTCGTTGGGACAGGGGAACTACGAGCAGTACTTC
many	TRBJ2-1	TRBD2	TRBV29-1	CSVVMSSGAQFF	TGCAGCGTTGTAATGTCCAGCGGGGCACAGTTCTTC
-	TRBJ1-1	-	TRBV7-9	CASSLLRVNTEAFF	TGTGCCAGCAGCTTACTCCGAGTCAACACTGAAGCTTTCTTT
many	TRBJ1-2	-	TRBV5-1	CASSSQGIGNSNYGYTF	TGCGCCAGCAGCTCTCAGGGTATAGGAAATTCTAACTATGGCTACACCTTC
many	TRBJ2-2	-	TRBV18	CASSLWTRTGELFF	TGTGCCAGCTCACTTTGGACCCGCACCGGGGAGCTGTTTTTT
many	TRBJ1-2	-	TRBV7-2	CASSLLRQATNGYTF	TGTGCCAGCAGCTTATTGAGACAGGCGACTAATGGCTACACCTTC
many	TRBJ2-2	-	TRBV6-6	CASSSLVEYTGELFF	TGTGCCAGCAGTTCACTAGTAGAGTACACCGGGGAGCTGTTTTTT
-	TRBJ2-1	TRBD2	TRBV3-1	CASSQDLAGSFHNEQFF	TGCGCCAGCAGCCAAGACCTAGCGGGATCCTTCCACAATGAGCAGTTCTTC
many	TRBJ2-1	-	TRBV6-1	CASSGPPVLEQFF	TGTGCCAGCAGTGGTCCGCCAGTTCTGGAGCAGTTCTTC
many	TRBJ1-5	-	TRBV28	CASSPLDQPQHF	TGTGCCAGCAGTCCACTCGATCAGCCCCAGCATTTT
many	TRBJ2-7	-	TRBV5-1	CASSLDNYEQYF	TGCGCCAGCAGCTTGGATAATTACGAGCAGTACTTC
many	TRBJ1-5	TRBD1	TRBV20-1	CSARDPSPGQGIQPQHF	TGCAGTGCTAGAGATCCCTCCCCGGGACAGGGGATTCAGCCCCAGCATTTT
many	TRBJ2-1	-	TRBV2	CASSPPDGSSSYNEQFF	TGTGCCAGCAGTCCTCCGGACGGGTCAAGCTCCTACAATGAGCAGTTCTTC
many	TRBJ2-3	TRBD1	TRBV13	CASSPGQLYDTQYF	TGTGCCAGCAGCCCGGGACAGCTTTACGATACGCAGTATTTT
-	TRBJ2-1	TRBD2	TRBV25-1	CASSESPGAGGAEQFF	TGTGCCAGCAGTGAATCCCCTGGGGCGGGAGGGGCCGAGCAGTTCTTT
many	TRBJ2-3	-	TRBV4-2	CASSQETFSSGDTQYF	TGTGCCAGCAGCCAAGAGACTTTCTCCTCGGGAGATACGCAGTATTTT
few	TRBJ2-3	TRBD2	TRBV28	CASSQHGTSQRTDTQYF	TGTGCCAGCAGTCAGCATGGGACTAGCCAGCGCACAGATACGCAGTATTTT
few	TRBJ2-6	-	TRBV27	CASRGGSGANVLTF	TGTGCCAGCAGAGGAGGCTCTGGGGCCAACGTCCTGACTTTC
-	TRBJ2-3	TRBD1	TRBV29-1	CSVEAQGADTQYF	TGCAGCGTTGAGGCACAGGGGGCTGATACGCAGTATTTT
many	TRBJ1-1	TRBD1	TRBV19	CATHRGSTEAFF	TGTGCCACCCACAGGGGCAGCACTGAAGCTTTCTTT
once	TRBJ1-4	TRBD1	TRBV14	CASSHVGQGREKLFF	TGTGCCAGCAGCCACGTGGGACAGGGGAGAGAAAAACTGTTTTTT
once	TRBJ1-6	TRBD1	TRBV7-3	CASSFSGQANSPLHF	TGTGCCAGCAGCTTCTCCGGACAGGCTAATTCACCCCTCCACTTT
many	TRBJ1-4	TRBD1	TRBV2	CASSRYRQGGLEKLFF	TGTGCCAGCAGTCGATACCGACAGGGGGGATTAGAAAAACTGTTTTTT
many	TRBJ1-4	TRBD1	TRBV5-1	CASRTGGVEKLFF	TGCGCCAGCAGAACAGGGGGCGTCGAAAAACTGTTTTTT
many	TRBJ2-5	TRBD1	TRBV7-9	CASSLEYWDRGLTQYF	TGTGCCAGCAGCTTAGAATACTGGGACAGGGGTTTGACCCAGTACTTC
-	TRBJ1-1	-	TRBV11-2	CASSPNGVNTEAFF	TGTGCCAGCAGCCCGAACGGGGTGAACACTGAAGCTTTCTTT
many	TRBJ2-5	TRBD2	TRBV19	CASSIGAGVEGETQYF	TGTGCCAGTAGTATAGGGGCGGGAGTAGAAGGAGAGACCCAGTACTTC
many	TRBJ2-2	-	TRBV3-1	CASSQGGNTGELFF	TGTGCCAGCAGCCAAGGAGGAAACACCGGGGAGCTGTTTTTT
-	TRBJ1-6	-	TRBV20-1	CSAKFQTGSSYNSPLHF	TGCAGTGCTAAATTTCAGACCGGTAGCTCCTATAATTCACCCCTCCACTTT
-	TRBJ1-2	TRBD1	TRBV24-1	CATSEAGTGFGTYGYTF	TGTGCCACCAGTGAGGCCGGGACAGGGTTCGGTACCTATGGCTACACCTTC
many	TRBJ1-2	TRBD1	TRBV20-1	CSANKAGGADYGYTF	TGCAGTGCAAACAAGGCAGGGGGCGCGGACTATGGCTACACCTTC
many	TRBJ1-2	TRBD1	TRBV20-1	CSARTNILQGAKGYTF	TGCAGTGCTAGGACCAACATCCTTCAGGGGGCTAAGGGCTACACCTTC
many	TRBJ2-1	-	TRBV7-2	CASSLDSQINEQFF	TGTGCCAGCAGCTTAGATTCCCAGATAAATGAGCAGTTCTTC
many	TRBJ2-7	-	TRBV6-1	CASLPVFAGVYEQYF	TGTGCCAGCCTACCAGTATTCGCGGGCGTCTACGAGCAGTACTTC
few	TRBJ1-4	TRBD1	TRBV28	CASSLVTGVYTNEKLFF	TGTGCCAGCAGTTTGGTTACAGGGGTTTATACTAATGAAAAACTGTTTTTT
many	TRBJ1-3	TRBD1	TRBV7-2	CASSFDRGFGNTIYF	TGTGCCAGCAGCTTCGACAGGGGGTTCGGAAACACCATATATTTT
-	TRBJ2-3	TRBD2	TRBV2	CASSEQTTRVAGGTDTQYF	TGTGCCAGCAGTGAACAAACTACCCGGGTAGCGGGAGGGACAGATACGCAGTATTTT
-	TRBJ2-3	-	TRBV2	CASSARGAITDTQYF	TGTGCCAGCAGTGCTAGAGGGGCTATCACAGATACGCAGTATTTT
many	TRBJ1-5	-	TRBV6-5	CASRSAGHINQPQHF	TGTGCCAGCAGGTCCGCGGGACACATCAATCAGCCCCAGCATTTT
-	TRBJ2-3	TRBD2	TRBV2	CASRGLAGSTSTDTQYF	TGTGCCAGCAGAGGACTAGCGGGATCCACTAGCACAGATACGCAGTATTTT
many	TRBJ2-2	TRBD1	TRBV4-3	CASSQVRTGRVSGELFF	TGCGCCAGCAGCCAAGTCCGGACAGGGCGCGTTTCCGGGGAGCTGTTTTTT
-	TRBJ2-4	-	TRBV2	CASSEALGGTKNIQYF	TGTGCCAGCAGTGAAGCGCTTGGCGGGACCAAAAACATTCAGTACTTC